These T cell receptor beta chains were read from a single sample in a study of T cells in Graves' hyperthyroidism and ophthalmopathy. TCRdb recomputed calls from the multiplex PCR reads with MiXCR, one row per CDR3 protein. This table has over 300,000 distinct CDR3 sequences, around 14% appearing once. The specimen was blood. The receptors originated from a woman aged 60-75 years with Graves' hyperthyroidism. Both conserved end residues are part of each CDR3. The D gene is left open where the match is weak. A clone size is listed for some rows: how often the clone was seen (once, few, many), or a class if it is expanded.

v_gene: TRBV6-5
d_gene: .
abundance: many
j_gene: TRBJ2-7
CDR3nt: TGTGCCAGCAGTTACTCTTCCACCAGGGTCTACGAGCAGTACTTC
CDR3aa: CASSYSSTRVYEQYF

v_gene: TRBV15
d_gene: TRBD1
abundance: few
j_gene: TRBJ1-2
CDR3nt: TGTGCCACCAGCAACACAGGGGGCGCCTATGGCTACACCTTC
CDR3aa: CATSNTGGAYGYTF

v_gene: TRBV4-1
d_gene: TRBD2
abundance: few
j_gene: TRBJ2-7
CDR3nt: TGCGCCAGCAGCCAAACGGGACTAGCCCCCTACGAGCAGTACTTC
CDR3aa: CASSQTGLAPYEQYF

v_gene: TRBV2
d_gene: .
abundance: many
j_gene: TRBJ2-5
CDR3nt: TGTGCCAGCAGTGTAGGTTTGCGAGAGACCCAGTACTTC
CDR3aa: CASSVGLRETQYF

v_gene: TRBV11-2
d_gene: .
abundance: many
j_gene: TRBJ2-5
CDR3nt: TGTGCCAGCAGCTTTTGGGGGGCACAGGGAGAGACCCAGTACTTC
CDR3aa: CASSFWGAQGETQYF

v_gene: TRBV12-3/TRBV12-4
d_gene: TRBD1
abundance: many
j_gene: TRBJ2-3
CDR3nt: TGTGCCAGCAGTCACGGACAGGTACCTCTCACAGATACGCAGTATTTT
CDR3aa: CASSHGQVPLTDTQYF

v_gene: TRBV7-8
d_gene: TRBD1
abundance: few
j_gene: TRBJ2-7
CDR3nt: TGTGCCAGCTCACCAACGGGACAGGACTTCGGCGAGCAGTACTTC
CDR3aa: CASSPTGQDFGEQYF

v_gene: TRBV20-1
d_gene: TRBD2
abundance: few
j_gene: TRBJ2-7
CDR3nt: TGCAGTGCTAGGACGCCGGGACTAGCAACGCTCTACGAGCAGTACTTC
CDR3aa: CSARTPGLATLYEQYF

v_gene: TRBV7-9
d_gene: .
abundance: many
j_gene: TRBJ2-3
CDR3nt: TGTGCCAGCATGTCCGCCCTGGGCACAGATACGCAGTATTTT
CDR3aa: CASMSALGTDTQYF

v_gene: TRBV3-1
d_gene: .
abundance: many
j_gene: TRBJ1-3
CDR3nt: TGTGCCAGCAGCCATACCGCCACCTCTGGAAACACCATATATTTT
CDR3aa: CASSHTATSGNTIYF

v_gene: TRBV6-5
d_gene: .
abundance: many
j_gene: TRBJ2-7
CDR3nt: TGTGCCAGCAGTTATGGGGACGAGCAGTACTTC
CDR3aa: CASSYGDEQYF

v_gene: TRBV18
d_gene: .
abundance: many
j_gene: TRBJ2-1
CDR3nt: TGTGCCAGCTCACCCGGGGCCGGGGGGCATGAGCAGTTCTTC
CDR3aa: CASSPGAGGHEQFF

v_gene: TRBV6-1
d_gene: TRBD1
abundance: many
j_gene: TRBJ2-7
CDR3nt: TGTGCCAGCAGTAACCGGGACAGGGGGTCCTACGAGCAGTACTTC
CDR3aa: CASSNRDRGSYEQYF

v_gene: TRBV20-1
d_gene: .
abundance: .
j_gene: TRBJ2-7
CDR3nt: TGCAGTGCCCTACGAGGGACCTACGAGCAGTACTTC
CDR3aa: CSALRGTYEQYF

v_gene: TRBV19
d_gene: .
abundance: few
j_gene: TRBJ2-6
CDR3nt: TGTGCCAGTACTCTCGGGGGAGCTGGGGCCAACGTCCTGACTTTC
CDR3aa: CASTLGGAGANVLTF

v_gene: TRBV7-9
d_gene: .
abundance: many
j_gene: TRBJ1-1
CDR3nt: TGTGCCAGCAGCTTCGGCGGAACCCTAGACGCTGAAGCTTTCTTT
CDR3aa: CASSFGGTLDAEAFF

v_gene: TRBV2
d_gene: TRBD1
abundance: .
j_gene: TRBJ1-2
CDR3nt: TGTGCCAGCAGCCCCGACAGGGGCCCCTCCTACACCTTC
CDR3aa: CASSPDRGPSYTF